These 20 T cell receptor beta chains were all obtained from the same sample, sequenced in a study of Graves' ophthalmopathy and Graves' hyperthyroidism. Transcripts of RNA were the source for amplifying TCR beta CDR3 regions. First-round RT-PCR relied on HTBI primers, and a second-round multiplex PCR came next. TCRdb re-called the multiplex PCR reads through MiXCR, storing one row per CDR3 protein. The sample lists about 700,000 distinct CDR3 sequences, around 40% occurring once. Sequenced sample: peripheral blood. The source is an adult man with Graves' ophthalmopathy.

This clonotype has ten or more counts. The chain is built from TRBV29-1 and TRBJ1-2; 7 bases agree with TRBD1. Per germline, CDR1 SQVTM and CDR2 ANQGSEA. V lost 5 bases, J lost 8 bases, and 11 bases stayed unmatched. The CDR3 spans 13 residues. This CDR3 is CSVLQGRLGGYTF. The CDR3 nucleotides read TGCAGCGTTTTACAGGGGAGGCTTGGCGGCTACACCTTC.

The chain recombines TRBV20-1 with TRBJ2-5; perhaps D is TRBD1 or TRBD2 (7 bases each). Germline lookup yields CDR1 DFQATT and CDR2 SNEGSKA (reference sequence). This CDR3 spans 15 amino acids. V lost 3 bases and J lost 5, with 19 bases in between. This chain's CDR3 is CSARRSGRGLETQYF. CDR3 coding DNA: TGCAGTGCTAGGCGGTCAGGGAGGGGGCTGGAGACCCAGTACTTC.

Only one count was recorded for this clonotype. V gene TRBV11-2 combines with J gene TRBJ1-2, with a weak D call TRBD1 (6 bases). The CDR3 runs 15 residues. The V gene's germline CDR1 is SGHAT and CDR2 FQNNGV. The V and J ends lost 3 bases and 2 bases respectively, with 13 bases between them. CDR3 sequence (DNA): TGTGCCAGCAGCTTGCCTAGGGGGAGGAACTATGGCTACACCTTC. Translation: CASSLPRGRNYGYTF.

This chain connects TRBV20-1 to TRBJ2-2; the D gene is possibly TRBD2 (5 bases). Deletions cut 0 bases from V and 0 bases from J, with 5 bases between. Per the germline V gene, CDR1 is DFQATT and CDR2 is SNEGSKA (reference sequence). This CDR3 comprises 14 residues. Written as DNA, the CDR3 is TGCAGTGCTAGAGAGACTACGAACACCGGGGAGCTGTTTTTT. Translation: CSARETTNTGELFF.

About this clonotype itself: A much larger clone lies one base from this, so it may be a read error. As DNA, the CDR3 is TGTGCCAGCCGCCCTACAGGGGGCAATTCTGGCTACACCTTC. It specifies CASRPTGGNSGYTF. The chain uses TRBV4-2 and TRBJ1-2; 9 positions match TRBD1. The CDR3 has 14 amino acids. The ends lost 8 bases at V and 7 bases at J; junction bases unmatched: 11. Per the germline V gene, CDR1 is LGHNA and CDR2 is YNFKEQ.

The V gene is TRBV25-1, the J gene TRBJ1-2; the D gene is possibly TRBD1 (5 bases). The CDR3 is made up of 16 amino acids. Per germline, CDR1 MGHDK and CDR2 SYGVNS. V was cut by 5 bases and J by 5 bases, with 21 bases left in between. CDR3 residues: CASSLTSGAAVYGYTF. The CDR3 region has the DNA TGTGCCAGCAGTCTCACCTCCGGGGCAGCAGTTTATGGCTACACCTTC.

This chain connects TRBV5-1 to TRBJ1-1; no clear D gene. Looked up from germline, CDR1 is SGHRS and CDR2 is YFSETQ. The CDR3 sequence is 15 residues long. The V gene lost 7 bases and the J gene lost 2 bases, with 18 bases spanning the gap. CDR3 amino acids: CASRGSGGYNTEAFF. CDR3 sequence (DNA): TGCGCCAGCCGAGGTTCGGGAGGGTATAACACTGAAGCTTTCTTT.

The chain joins TRBV2 to TRBJ1-2, with 7 bases aligning to TRBD1. There are 12 residues in the CDR3. The trim removed 9 bases at V and 8 bases at J, leaving 9 bases unmatched. From germline, CDR1 is SNHLY and CDR2 FYNNEI. The CDR3 loop reads CASTTGTNGYTF. CDR3 coding DNA: TGTGCCAGTACGACAGGGACGAACGGCTACACCTTC.

Ten or more counts support this clonotype. The chain recombines TRBV2 with TRBJ1-2, with D hard to call. The V end lost 3 bases, the J end lost 3 bases, and 5 bases lay between the germline ends. The CDR3 has 12 amino acids. Germline CDR1 is SNHLY and CDR2 is FYNNEI. DNA for the CDR3: TGTGCCAGCAGTGATCTAGACTATGGCTACACCTTC. It yields the protein CASSDLDYGYTF.

This clonotype was seen more than once but under ten times. The chain combines TRBV9 with TRBJ2-5, with D uncertain. CDR3 length: 13 residues. Trimming removed 3 bases from V and 2 bases from J, with 8 bases in between. Germline V gene sequence: CDR1 SGDLS, CDR2 YYNGEE. The CDR3 region has the DNA TGTGCCAGCAGCGGCCACTTTCAAGAGACCCAGTACTTC. It encodes CASSGHFQETQYF.

This clonotype was detected many times. V gene TRBV7-8 combines with J gene TRBJ1-1, with D unresolved. V gave up 1 base and J gave up 7 bases, with 10 bases separating them. The CDR3 contains 13 residues. The germline V gene has CDR1 SGHVS and CDR2 FQNEAQ. CDR3 loop: CASSLGTAVEAFF. CDR3 sequence (DNA): TGTGCCAGCAGCTTAGGCACAGCCGTTGAAGCTTTCTTT.

The V call is TRBV15, the J call TRBJ2-5; 9 nucleotides align to TRBD1. There are 15 residues in the CDR3. Germline loops: CDR1 LNHNV, CDR2 YYDKDF (reference sequence). V was pared by 1 base and J by 9 bases, with 9 bases of the junction left unmatched. CDR3 loop: CATSRGEQGAEPQYF. The DNA of the CDR3 is TGTGCCACCAGCAGAGGAGAACAGGGGGCTGAGCCCCAGTACTTC.

V is TRBV10-3 and J is TRBJ2-5; TRBD1 matches at 8 bases. Germline assignment: CDR1 ENHRY and CDR2 SYGVKD. J was trimmed by 3 bases and V by 2 bases; bases with no gene match: 2. The CDR3 has 14 residues. CDR3 in amino acids: CAISEDRGKETQYF. For the CDR3, the DNA is TGTGCCATCAGTGAGGACAGGGGAAAAGAGACCCAGTACTTC.

V gene TRBV9 combines with J gene TRBJ1-1; possible D gene TRBD1, 5 bases. Looked up from germline, CDR1 is SGDLS and CDR2 is YYNGEE. The CDR3 contains 15 residues. V was pared by 4 bases and J by 5 bases, with 18 bases between. DNA of the CDR3: TGTGCCAGCAGCCAAGATAGCAGGGTTGGGACTGAAGCTTTCTTT. Translation gives CASSQDSRVGTEAFF.

This clonotype was picked up many times. The chain uses TRBV5-8 and TRBJ2-7; possible D gene TRBD2, 5 bases. The CDR3 consists of 14 residues. V was shortened by 1 base and J by 2 bases, with 10 bases between the two germline ends. Germline CDR1 SGHTS, CDR2 YDEGEE. CDR3 residues: CASSLTGTTYEQYF. The CDR3, as DNA: TGTGCCAGCAGCTTGACGGGAACGACCTACGAGCAGTACTTC. Full variable domain (outside the CDR3, taken from reference TRBV5-8 and TRBJ2-7): EAGVTQSPTHLIKTRGQQATLRCSPISGHTSVYWYQQALGLGLQFLLWYDEGEERNRGNFPPRFSGRQFPNYSSELNVNALELEDSALYLCASSLTGTTYEQYFGPGTRLTVT.

This clonotype was counted between two and nine times. The chain combines TRBV2 with TRBJ2-7, with D possibly matching TRBD1 (5 bases). The CDR3 loop spans 15 amino acids. CDR1 is SNHLY, CDR2 FYNNEI, per germline. V lost 6 bases, J lost 0 bases, and 15 bases lay in between. The CDR3, as DNA: TGTGCCAGCAGGACCTTCACGGACAACTCCTACGAGCAGTACTTC. This sequence encodes CASRTFTDNSYEQYF.

The gene calls are TRBV20-1 and TRBJ2-7; 7 bases fit TRBD2. The trim removed 0 bases at V and 2 bases at J, leaving 7 bases unmatched. Germline assignment: CDR1 DFQATT and CDR2 SNEGSKA (reference sequence). The CDR3 covers 15 residues. CDR3: CSARDPSGGAYEQYF. CDR3 coding DNA: TGCAGTGCTAGAGATCCTAGCGGAGGGGCCTACGAGCAGTACTTC.

The chain couples TRBV29-1 to TRBJ1-2, with 7 bases lining up with TRBD1. The CDR3 has 12 residues. Trimming cost V 3 bases and J 4 bases; bases outside gene matches: 2. The germline CDR1 and CDR2 sequences are SQVTM and ANQGSEA. The CDR3 loop reads CSVEGQPYGYTF. Here the CDR3 DNA reads TGCAGCGTTGAGGGACAGCCCTATGGCTACACCTTC.

The table lists this clonotype with a few counts. The chain combines TRBV5-8 with TRBJ1-1; tentative D call: TRBD1 (5 bases). Germline CDR1 reads SGHTS; CDR2 reads YDEGEE. Deletions cut 3 bases from V and 6 bases from J, with 21 bases between. The CDR3 loop spans 16 amino acids. The chain's CDR3 is CASSSGGSTAGPEAFF. The CDR3 coding sequence is TGTGCCAGCAGCTCCGGGGGAAGCACCGCGGGTCCTGAAGCTTTCTTT.

The table lists this clonotype with a few counts. The J gene is TRBJ2-7, the V gene TRBV20-1; no clear D. Trimming removed 3 bases at V and 2 bases at J, with 5 bases between. The CDR3 length is 11 residues. Germline V gene sequence: CDR1 DFQATT, CDR2 SNEGSKA (reference sequence). The CDR3 DNA follows: TGCAGTGCTAGCCAAGCCTACGAGCAGTACTTC. This encodes CSASQAYEQYF.